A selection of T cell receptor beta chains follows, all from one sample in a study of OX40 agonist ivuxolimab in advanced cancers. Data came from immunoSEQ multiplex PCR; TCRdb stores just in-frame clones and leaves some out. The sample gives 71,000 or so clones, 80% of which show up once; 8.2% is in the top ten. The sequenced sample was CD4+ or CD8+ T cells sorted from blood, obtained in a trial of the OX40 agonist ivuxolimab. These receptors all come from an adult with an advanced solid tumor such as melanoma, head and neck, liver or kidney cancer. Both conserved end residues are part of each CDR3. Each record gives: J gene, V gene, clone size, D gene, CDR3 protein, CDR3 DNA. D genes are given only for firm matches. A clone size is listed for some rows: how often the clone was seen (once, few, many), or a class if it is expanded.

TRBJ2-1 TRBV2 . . CASRGQGFYNEQFF TGTGCCAGCAGGGGGCAGGGTTTCTACAATGAGCAGTTCTTC
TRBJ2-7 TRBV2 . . CASTDGSIWTAYYEQYF TGTGCCAGCACGGACGGCTCCATCTGGACAGCGTACTACGAGCAGTACTTC
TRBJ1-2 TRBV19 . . CASSIGPTDEGYTF TGTGCCAGTAGTATAGGCCCCACCGATGAGGGCTACACCTTC
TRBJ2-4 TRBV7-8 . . CASSSSASIANIQYF TGTGCCAGCAGCTCCTCCGCTAGCATCGCAAACATTCAGTACTTC
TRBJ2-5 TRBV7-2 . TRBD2 CASSYQSTSGGQETQYF TGTGCCAGCAGTTATCAGTCGACTAGCGGGGGACAAGAGACCCAGTACTTC
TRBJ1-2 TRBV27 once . CASSVTKPSPSYGYTF TGTGCCAGCAGTGTAACTAAGCCCTCCCCTTCCTATGGCTACACCTTC
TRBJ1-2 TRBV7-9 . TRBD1 CASSRGTEYYGYTF TGTGCCAGCAGCCGAGGGACAGAGTACTATGGCTACACCTTC
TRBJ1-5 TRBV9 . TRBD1 CASSPTGDKSNQPQHF TGTGCCAGCAGTCCGACAGGGGACAAGAGCAATCAGCCCCAGCATTTT
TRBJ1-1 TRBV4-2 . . CASSQDLAANTEAFF TGTGCCAGCAGCCAAGATCTCGCGGCGAACACTGAAGCTTTCTTT
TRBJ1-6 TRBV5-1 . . CASSLGGYSPLHF TGCGCCAGCAGCTTGGGGGGCTATTCACCCCTCCACTTT
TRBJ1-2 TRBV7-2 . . CASSFSRDGRGSNYGYTF TGTGCCAGCAGCTTCTCCAGGGACGGTCGTGGTTCTAACTATGGCTACACCTTC
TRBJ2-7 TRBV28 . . CASSRSGPTYEQYF TGTGCCAGCAGCCGAAGCGGGCCCACCTACGAGCAGTACTTC
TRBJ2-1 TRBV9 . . CASSTRLGNEQFF TGTGCCAGCAGCACCCGACTAGGCAATGAGCAGTTCTTC
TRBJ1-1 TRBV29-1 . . CSVNDAGTEAFF TGCAGCGTTAATGACGCTGGCACTGAAGCTTTCTTT
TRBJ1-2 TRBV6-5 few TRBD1 CASRSQGARGYTF TGTGCCAGCAGATCACAGGGGGCGAGGGGCTACACCTTC
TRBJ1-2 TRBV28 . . CASMGGLQGRNGYTF TGTGCCAGCATGGGGGGGTTGCAGGGTAGAAATGGCTACACCTTC
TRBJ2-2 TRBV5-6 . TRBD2 CASSLSVLAGHKTGELFF TGTGCCAGCAGCTTGTCGGTTCTAGCGGGGCACAAAACCGGGGAGCTGTTTTTT
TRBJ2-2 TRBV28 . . CASSWLTGELFF TGTGCCAGCTCCTGGCTCACCGGGGAGCTGTTTTTT
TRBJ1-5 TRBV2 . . CASSGGSSDQPQHF TGTGCCAGCAGTGGGGGCTCTAGCGATCAGCCCCAGCATTTT
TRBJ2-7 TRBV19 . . CASSISLNSYEQYF TGTGCCAGTAGTATAAGCCTAAACTCCTACGAGCAGTACTTC
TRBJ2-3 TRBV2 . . CASTGVLSTDTQYF TGTGCCAGCACAGGGGTATTAAGCACAGATACGCAGTATTTT
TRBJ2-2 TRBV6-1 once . CATIGPINTGELFF TGTGCCACCATTGGACCCATAAACACCGGGGAGCTGTTTTTT
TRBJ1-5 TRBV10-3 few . CASWRGDSNQPQHF TGTGCCTCATGGAGGGGAGATAGCAATCAGCCCCAGCATTTT
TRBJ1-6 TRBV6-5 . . CASSYSMAGGSSPLHF TGTGCCAGCAGTTACTCGATGGCTGGGGGCAGTTCACCCCTCCACTTT
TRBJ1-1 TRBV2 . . CASSQKGGDTEAFF TGTGCCAGCAGCCAAAAGGGGGGTGACACTGAAGCTTTCTTT
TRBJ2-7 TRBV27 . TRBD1 CGGQGPYEQYF TGTGGGGGACAGGGGCCCTACGAGCAGTACTTC
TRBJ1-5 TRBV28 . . CASSWQSNQPQHF TGTGCCAGCAGTTGGCAGAGCAATCAGCCCCAGCATTTT
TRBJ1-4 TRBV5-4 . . CASSWGGPGTNEKLFF TGTGCCAGCAGCTGGGGGGGACCCGGGACTAATGAAAAACTGTTTTTT
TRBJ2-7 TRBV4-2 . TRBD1 CASSQDLGQGAPNRYEQYF TGTGCCAGCAGCCAAGATCTCGGCCAGGGGGCTCCAAACCGCTACGAGCAGTACTTC
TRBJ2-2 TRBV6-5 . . CASSPQGEGAGELFF TGTGCCAGCAGTCCCCAGGGGGAGGGGGCGGGGGAGCTGTTTTTT